Listed below are T cell receptor beta chains from one sample, sequenced in a study of vaccination and CD4 T cells after COVID-19. One entry per CDR3 protein results from TCRdb running MiXCR on the PCR reads. The sample yields over 10,000 distinct CDR3 sequences, less than 65% seen once. For these receptors, no antigen is known. Source material: CD4+ T cells from blood, cultured in vitro. The source of these receptors is a human donor who had recovered from COVID-19. Each CDR3 is given with its conserved first and last residue. D genes are given only for firm matches. Size is omitted from some rows. Given values are once, few, many or a class for expanded clones.

>TRBV20-1|.|.|TRBJ2-2
TGCAGTGCTAGTGGTGGGACTGACATCGCGAACACCGGGGAGCTGTTTTTT
CSASGGTDIANTGELFF
>TRBV20-1|TRBD1|.|TRBJ1-6
TGCAGTCCGGGACAGGGGGCGACAAGTAATTCACCCCTCCACTTT
CSPGQGATSNSPLHF
>TRBV6-2/TRBV6-3|TRBD1|.|TRBJ1-5
TGTGCCAGCAGTCGCGGGACAGGGCCCAATCAGCCCCAGCATTTT
CASSRGTGPNQPQHF
>TRBV10-2|TRBD1|.|TRBJ2-5
TGCGCCAGCAGTGATGCCACAGGGGTGGTGGAGACCCAGTACTTC
CASSDATGVVETQYF
>TRBV20-1|TRBD2|few|TRBJ2-3
TGCAGTGCTAGAGATTATGCGCGGGAGAGCACAGATACGCAGTATTTT
CSARDYARESTDTQYF
>TRBV20-1|TRBD1|few|TRBJ1-1
TGCAGTGCCATGGACAGGGAATTTCTCACGGACACTGAAGCTTTCTTT
CSAMDREFLTDTEAFF
>TRBV7-2|TRBD1|.|TRBJ2-7
TGTGCCAGCAGCCGATCCCCGGGACAGGGCTCCTACGAGCAGTACTTC
CASSRSPGQGSYEQYF
>TRBV7-6|.|.|TRBJ1-6
TGTGCCAGCAGCAAAACAGGAACTTATAATTCACCCCTCCACTTT
CASSKTGTYNSPLHF
>TRBV19|TRBD1|.|TRBJ1-2
TGTGCCAGTAGTATAGGTCAGGGGGCTCGTGGCTACACCTTC
CASSIGQGARGYTF
>TRBV6-2/TRBV6-3|.|.|TRBJ1-5
TGTGCCAGCAGAAGAGAGTCTCGCCCTAATCAGCCCCAGCATTTT
CASRRESRPNQPQHF